The following is a T cell receptor beta chain sequence with its context. The protocol was immunoSEQ multiplex PCR, while the TCRdb copy is restricted to in-frame clones and leaves out a portion. The sample yields around 34,000 clones, roughly four fifths seen once. The CDR3 has 13 amino acids. In germline, CDR1 is KGHSH, CDR2 LQKENI. Trimming removed 3 bases from V and 8 bases from J; junction bases left unmatched: 3. The data derive from a study of preoperative IRX-2 immunotherapy in early breast cancer. Treatment meaning: preoperative locoregional IRX-2 cytokine immunotherapy. This phase Ib study tested locoregional IRX-2 cytokine immunotherapy given before surgery.

This chain links TRBV18 with TRBJ2-2; 7 nucleotides match TRBD1. This clonotype was sampled from a human donor with breast cancer. The material sequenced was lymph node tissue, taken from a patient treated with IRX-2 immunotherapy. CDR3 in DNA: TGTGCCAGCTCACCGGACAGGCAAGGGGAGCTGTTTTTT. Protein sequence: CASSPDRQGELFF.